This TCR beta chain was recorded in a study of cytomegalovirus exposure and HLA in healthy donors. Whole-study results and caveats: The productive fraction for most TCR beta V segments was about 87% or about 30% in an earlier analysis. Several of the most significant clusters appeared, in a later analysis, to be linked to common viral pathogens.

PCR involved 60 Vbeta and 13 Jbeta primers. Only in-frame clones appear in the TCRdb table, and some are missing; sequencing was by immunoSEQ multiplex PCR. Counted here are roughly 150,000 clones, roughly 80% occurring once; the ten biggest clones make up approximately 1.5%. With 1 base removed from V and 7 bases from J, the gap between germline ends came to 10 bases. The CDR3 is 13 amino acids. The germline V gene encodes CDR1 SGHTA and CDR2 FQGNSA. Notes on this clone: The antigen is unknown.

The chain couples TRBV7-2 to TRBJ1-1; possibly TRBD1 for D (6 bases). This TCR was sampled from a male donor in good health and CMV-seronegative. The sequencing sample was made of PBMCs. In DNA form, the CDR3 reads TGTGCCAGCAGCTTAGGGCAGGGGATTGAAGCTTTCTTT. Residues: CASSLGQGIEAFF.